Sequencing of this T cell receptor (beta chain) was carried out in a study of radiation and T cells in renal cell carcinoma. Study results and limitations: Top tumor clonotypes rose in blood 2 weeks post-radiation, then contracted.

A note on this clone: Its cognate antigen is unknown.

The time point: baseline pretreatment blood. The treatment denotes: 15 Gy SBRT to primary tumor, nephrectomy 4 weeks later. The patient's renal cell carcinoma had clear cell pathology. Sequencing used immunoSEQ multiplex PCR; TCRdb keeps in-frame clones, though not all of them. Altogether about 150,000 clones are present, about 88% being singletons, with the ten largest covering 3.5% to 5%. This material consisted of blood, taken from a patient whose treatment included radiotherapy and nephrectomy. The source is a woman in her seventies with renal cell carcinoma.

CDR3 protein: CASSEGGFYGYTF. CDR3 DNA sequence: TGTGCCAGCAGTGAAGGAGGTTTCTATGGCTACACCTTC. The chain recombines TRBV2 with TRBJ1-2; D gene unclear. Germline V gene data show CDR1 as SNHLY and CDR2 as FYNNEI. Trimming took 1 base from V and 4 from J, leaving 7 bases between them. This CDR3 contains 13 residues.